This T cell receptor (beta chain) was obtained from a study of cytomegalovirus exposure and HLA in healthy donors. Study-level results: About 87% or about 30% of the time was how often most TCR beta V segments were productive, according to an earlier analysis.

As concerns this clone: Its specificity is unknown.

When sampled, the donors appeared nominally healthy, though they likely had unrecorded immune exposures. PCR amplification relied on 60 Vbeta primers (plus 13 Jbeta primers). Clones were sequenced by immunoSEQ multiplex PCR, and TCRdb holds only the in-frame ones, with some missing. The sample includes 110,000 to 150,000 clones, around 84% of them seen just once. Germline V lookup: CDR1 SGHVS, CDR2 FNYEAQ. CDR3 length equals 15 residues. The V end was cut by 8 bases, the J end by 3 bases, with 20 bases between. The sample comprised PBMCs. The J gene is TRBJ2-7, the V gene TRBV7-6; maybe TRBD1 (5 bases). This clonotype was obtained from a boy younger than 10 in good health and CMV-seronegative. Here the CDR3 reads CASASQPDSFYEQYF. DNA of the CDR3: TGTGCCAGCGCATCCCAACCCGACAGTTTCTACGAGCAGTACTTC.